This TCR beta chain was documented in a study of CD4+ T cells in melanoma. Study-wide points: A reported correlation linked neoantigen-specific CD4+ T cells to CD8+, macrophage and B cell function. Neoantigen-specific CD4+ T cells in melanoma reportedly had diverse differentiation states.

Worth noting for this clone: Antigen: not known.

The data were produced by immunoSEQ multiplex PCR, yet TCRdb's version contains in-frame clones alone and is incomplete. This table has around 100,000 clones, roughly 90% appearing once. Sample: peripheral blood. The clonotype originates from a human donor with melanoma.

In nucleotides, the CDR3 is TGCGCCAGCAGCCAACCTAAGGAGTCCGGAAACACCATATATTTT. This translates into CASSQPKESGNTIYF. The chain has TRBV4-1 and TRBJ1-3; D uncertain. Germline V gene sequence: CDR1 MGHRA, CDR2 YSYEKL. V lost 2 bases and J lost 4, with 12 bases in between. CDR3 length: 15 residues.